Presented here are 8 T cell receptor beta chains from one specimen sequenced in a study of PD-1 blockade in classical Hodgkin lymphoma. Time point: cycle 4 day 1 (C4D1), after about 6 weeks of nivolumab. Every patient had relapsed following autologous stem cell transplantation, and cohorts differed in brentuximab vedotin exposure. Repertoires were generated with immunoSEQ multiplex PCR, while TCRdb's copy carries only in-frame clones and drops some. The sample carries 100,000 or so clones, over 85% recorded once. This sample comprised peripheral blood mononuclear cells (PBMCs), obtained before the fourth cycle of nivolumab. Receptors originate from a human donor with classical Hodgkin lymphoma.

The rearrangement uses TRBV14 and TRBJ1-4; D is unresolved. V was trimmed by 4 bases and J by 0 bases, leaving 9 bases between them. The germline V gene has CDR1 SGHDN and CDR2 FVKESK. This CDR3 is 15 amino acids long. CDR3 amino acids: CASSRALTTNEKLFF. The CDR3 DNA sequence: TGTGCCAGCAGCCGCGCACTAACAACTAATGAAAAACTGTTTTTT.

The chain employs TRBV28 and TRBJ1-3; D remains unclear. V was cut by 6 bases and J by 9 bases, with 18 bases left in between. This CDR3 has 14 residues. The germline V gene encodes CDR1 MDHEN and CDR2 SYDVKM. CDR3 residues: CASSHRHSALTIYF. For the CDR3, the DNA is TGTGCCAGCAGCCATAGACACTCGGCCCTCACCATATATTTT.

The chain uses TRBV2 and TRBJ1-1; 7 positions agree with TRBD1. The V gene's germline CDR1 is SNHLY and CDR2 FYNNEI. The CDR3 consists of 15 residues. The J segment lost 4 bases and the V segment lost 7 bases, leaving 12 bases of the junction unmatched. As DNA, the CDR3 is TGTGCCAGCACCCGGGACAGCCCTTTATCCACTGAAGCTTTCTTT. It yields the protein CASTRDSPLSTEAFF.

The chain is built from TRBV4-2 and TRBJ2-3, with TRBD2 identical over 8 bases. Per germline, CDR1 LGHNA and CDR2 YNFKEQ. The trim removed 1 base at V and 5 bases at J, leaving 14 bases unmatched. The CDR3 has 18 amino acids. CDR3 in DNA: TGTGCCAGCAGCCAAGTGGACGCGAGCGGGAGTGGTGGAGATACGCAGTATTTT. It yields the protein CASSQVDASGSGGDTQYF.

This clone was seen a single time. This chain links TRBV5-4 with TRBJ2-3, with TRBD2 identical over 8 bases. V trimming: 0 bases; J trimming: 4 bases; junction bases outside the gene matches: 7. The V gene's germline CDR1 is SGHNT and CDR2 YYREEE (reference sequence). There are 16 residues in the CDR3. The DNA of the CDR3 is TGTGCCAGCAGCTTGGAGGGGACTAGAGGCGCAGATACGCAGTATTTT. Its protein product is CASSLEGTRGADTQYF.

The CDR3 nucleotides read TGTGCCAGCAGCTCTGGGACCCACACAGATACGCAGTATTTT. This codes for CASSSGTHTDTQYF. This sequence joins TRBV7-8 and TRBJ2-3, with D possibly being TRBD1 or TRBD2 (5 bases each). The CDR3 runs 14 residues. The germline CDR1 and CDR2 sequences are SGHVS and FQNEAQ. V shed 4 bases and J shed 2 bases, with 10 bases lying between them.

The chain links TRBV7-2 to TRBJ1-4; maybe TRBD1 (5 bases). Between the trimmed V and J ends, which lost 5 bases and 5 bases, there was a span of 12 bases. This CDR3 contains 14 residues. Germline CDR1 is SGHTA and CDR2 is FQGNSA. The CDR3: CASSLGQSNEKLFF. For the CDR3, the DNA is TGTGCCAGCAGCCTAGGACAATCAAATGAAAAACTGTTTTTT.

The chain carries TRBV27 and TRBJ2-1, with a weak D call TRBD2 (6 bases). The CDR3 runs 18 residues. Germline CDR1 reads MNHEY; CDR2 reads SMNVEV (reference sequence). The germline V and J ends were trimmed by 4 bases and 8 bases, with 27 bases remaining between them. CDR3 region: CASSSIPPGRHFPHEQFF. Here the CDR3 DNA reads TGTGCCAGCAGTTCCATTCCCCCGGGGAGGCATTTTCCCCATGAGCAGTTCTTC.